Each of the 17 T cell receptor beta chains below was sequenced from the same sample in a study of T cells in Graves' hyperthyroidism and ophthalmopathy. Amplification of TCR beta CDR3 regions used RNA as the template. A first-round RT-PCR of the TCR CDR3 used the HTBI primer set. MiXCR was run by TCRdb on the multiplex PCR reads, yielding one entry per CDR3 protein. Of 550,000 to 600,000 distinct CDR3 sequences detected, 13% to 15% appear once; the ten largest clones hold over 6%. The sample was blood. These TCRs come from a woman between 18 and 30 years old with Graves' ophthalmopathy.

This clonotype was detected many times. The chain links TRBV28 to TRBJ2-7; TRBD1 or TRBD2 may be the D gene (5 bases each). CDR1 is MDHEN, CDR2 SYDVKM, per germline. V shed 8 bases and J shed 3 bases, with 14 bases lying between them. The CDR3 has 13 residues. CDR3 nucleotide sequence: TGTGCCAGCGGGGGTGCAGGCCACTACGAGCAGTACTTC. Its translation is CASGGAGHYEQYF.

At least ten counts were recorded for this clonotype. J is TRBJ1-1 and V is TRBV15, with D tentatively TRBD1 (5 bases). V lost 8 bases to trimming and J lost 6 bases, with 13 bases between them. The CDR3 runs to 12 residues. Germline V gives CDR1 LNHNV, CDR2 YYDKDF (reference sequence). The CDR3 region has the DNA TGTGCCACCGCTTCCAGGGAGGCTGAAGCTTTCTTT. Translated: CATASREAEAFF.

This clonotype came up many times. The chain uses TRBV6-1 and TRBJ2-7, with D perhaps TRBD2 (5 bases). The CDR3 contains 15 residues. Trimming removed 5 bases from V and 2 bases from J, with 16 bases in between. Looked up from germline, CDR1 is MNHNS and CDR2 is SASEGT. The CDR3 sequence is CASSLPAGVPYEQYF. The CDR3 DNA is TGTGCCAGCAGTCTCCCTGCGGGTGTCCCCTACGAGCAGTACTTC.

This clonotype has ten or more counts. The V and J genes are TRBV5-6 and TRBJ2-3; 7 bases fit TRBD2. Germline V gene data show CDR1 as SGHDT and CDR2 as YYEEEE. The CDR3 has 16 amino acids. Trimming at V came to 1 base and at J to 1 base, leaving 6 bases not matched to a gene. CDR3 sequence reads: CASSLRGTSGTDTQYF. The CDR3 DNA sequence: TGTGCCAGCAGCTTGAGGGGCACTAGCGGCACAGATACGCAGTATTTT.

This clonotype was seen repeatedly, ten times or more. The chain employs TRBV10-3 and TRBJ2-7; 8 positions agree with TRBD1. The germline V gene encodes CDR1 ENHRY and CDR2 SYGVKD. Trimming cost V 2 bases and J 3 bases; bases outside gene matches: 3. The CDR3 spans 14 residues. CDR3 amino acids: CAISEGQGGYEQYF. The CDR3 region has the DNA TGTGCCATCAGTGAGGGACAGGGCGGCTACGAGCAGTACTTC.

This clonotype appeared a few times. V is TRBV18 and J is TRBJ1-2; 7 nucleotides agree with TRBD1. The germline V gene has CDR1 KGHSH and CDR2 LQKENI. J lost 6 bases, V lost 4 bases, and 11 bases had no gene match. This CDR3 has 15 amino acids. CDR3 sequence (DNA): TGTGCCAGCTCACTCCCGAACAGGGGCCAGGATGGCTACACCTTC. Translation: CASSLPNRGQDGYTF.

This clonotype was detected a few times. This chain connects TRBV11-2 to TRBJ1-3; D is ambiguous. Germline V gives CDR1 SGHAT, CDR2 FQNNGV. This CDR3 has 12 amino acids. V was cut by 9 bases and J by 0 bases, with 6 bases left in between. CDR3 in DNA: TGTGCCAGGCGGAACTCTGGAAACACCATATATTTT. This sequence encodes CARRNSGNTIYF.

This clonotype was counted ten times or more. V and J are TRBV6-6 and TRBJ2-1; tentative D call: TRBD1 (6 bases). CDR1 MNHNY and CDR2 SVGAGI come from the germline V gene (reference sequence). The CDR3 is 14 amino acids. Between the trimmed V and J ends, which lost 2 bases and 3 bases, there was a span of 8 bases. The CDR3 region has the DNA TGTGCCAGCAGTTACGGGGGACACTACAATGAGCAGTTCTTC. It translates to CASSYGGHYNEQFF.

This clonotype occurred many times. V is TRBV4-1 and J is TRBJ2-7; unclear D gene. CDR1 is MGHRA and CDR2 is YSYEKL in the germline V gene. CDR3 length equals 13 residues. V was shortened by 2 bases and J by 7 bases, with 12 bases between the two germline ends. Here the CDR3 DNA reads TGCGCCAGCAGCCAATGGGCAACCAATGAGCAGTACTTC. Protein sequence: CASSQWATNEQYF.

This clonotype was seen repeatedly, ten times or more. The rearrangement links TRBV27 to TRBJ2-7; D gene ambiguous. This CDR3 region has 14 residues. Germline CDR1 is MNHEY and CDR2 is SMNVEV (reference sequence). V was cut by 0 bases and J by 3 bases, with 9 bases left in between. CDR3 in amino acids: CASSLSQTNYEQYF. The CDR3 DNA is TGTGCCAGCAGTTTATCCCAGACCAACTACGAGCAGTACTTC.

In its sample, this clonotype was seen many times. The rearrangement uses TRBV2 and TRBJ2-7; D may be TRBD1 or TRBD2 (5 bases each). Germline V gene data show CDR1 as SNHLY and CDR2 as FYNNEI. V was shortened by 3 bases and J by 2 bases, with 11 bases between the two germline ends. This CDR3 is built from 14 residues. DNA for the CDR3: TGTGCCAGCAGTGACAGGGAGTCCCCCTACGAGCAGTACTTC. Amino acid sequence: CASSDRESPYEQYF.

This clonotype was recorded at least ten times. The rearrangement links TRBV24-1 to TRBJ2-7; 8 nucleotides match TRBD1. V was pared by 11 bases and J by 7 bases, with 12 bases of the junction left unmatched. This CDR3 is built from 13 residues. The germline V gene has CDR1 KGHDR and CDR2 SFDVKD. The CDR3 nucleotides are TGTGCCATCGGGGACAGGACCTTCGGGGAGCAGTACTTC. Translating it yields CAIGDRTFGEQYF.

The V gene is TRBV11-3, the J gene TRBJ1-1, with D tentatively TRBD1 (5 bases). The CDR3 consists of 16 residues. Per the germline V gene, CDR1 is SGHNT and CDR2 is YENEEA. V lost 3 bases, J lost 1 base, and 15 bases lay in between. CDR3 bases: TGTGCCAGCAGCTTTGGCCACACAGGCTCGAACACTGAAGCTTTCTTT. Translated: CASSFGHTGSNTEAFF.

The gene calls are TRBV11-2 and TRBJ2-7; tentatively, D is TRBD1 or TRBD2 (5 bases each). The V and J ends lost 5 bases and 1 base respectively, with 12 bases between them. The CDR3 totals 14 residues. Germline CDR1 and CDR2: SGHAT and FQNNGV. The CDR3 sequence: CASSLWDRSYEQYF. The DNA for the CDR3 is TGTGCCAGCAGCCTTTGGGACCGTTCCTACGAGCAGTACTTC.

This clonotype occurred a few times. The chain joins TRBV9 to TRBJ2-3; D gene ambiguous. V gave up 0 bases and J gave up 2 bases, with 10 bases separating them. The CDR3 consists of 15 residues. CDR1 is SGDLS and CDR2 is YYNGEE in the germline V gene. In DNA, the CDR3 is TGTGCCAGCAGCGTAGGCACCTACTACACAGATACGCAGTATTTT. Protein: CASSVGTYYTDTQYF.

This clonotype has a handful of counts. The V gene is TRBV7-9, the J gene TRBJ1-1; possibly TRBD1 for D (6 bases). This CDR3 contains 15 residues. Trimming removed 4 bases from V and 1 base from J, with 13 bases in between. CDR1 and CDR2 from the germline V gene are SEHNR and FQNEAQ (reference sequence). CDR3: CASSYGDRRNTEAFF. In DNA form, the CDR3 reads TGTGCCAGCAGCTACGGTGACAGGCGGAACACTGAAGCTTTCTTT.

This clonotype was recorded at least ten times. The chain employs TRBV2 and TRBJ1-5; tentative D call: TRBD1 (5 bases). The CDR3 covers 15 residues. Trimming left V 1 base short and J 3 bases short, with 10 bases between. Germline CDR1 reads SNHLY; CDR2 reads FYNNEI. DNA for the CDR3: TGTGCCAGCAGTGAAGACAGGTTCCCCAATCAGCCCCAGCATTTT. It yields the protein CASSEDRFPNQPQHF.